Below, one T cell receptor (beta chain) is given with its context. Antigen specificity is unknown. The V segment lost 7 bases and the J segment 4 bases; nucleotides outside the gene matches: 7. The CDR3 is 14 amino acids. CDR1 LNHNV and CDR2 YYDKDF come from the germline V gene (reference sequence). This sample was included in a study of CD8+CD57+ T cells in acquired aplastic anemia. Notes on the study in general: No significant difference in CD8+ Simpson's diversity was found between patients and controls. Sharing between patients and controls was observed for twenty-nine CD8+ CDR3 sequences.

Flow cytometry had shown expanded CD8+CD57+ cells in the patients chosen for sequencing. At the time of blood sampling, patients had not yet received any therapy. Genomic DNA provided the template from which TCR beta VDJ and CDR3 profiles were obtained. TCRdb used MiXCR to reprocess the reads, holding one entry per CDR3 protein. The sample holds 200,000 to 250,000 distinct CDR3 sequences, roughly 50% seen once. This sequence originates from a human donor with aplastic anemia. The chain is built from TRBV15 and TRBJ2-1; 7 bases fit TRBD1. The sample consisted of sorted CD4+, CD8+, or CD8+CD57+ T cells (not recorded which) from PBMCs. The CDR3 sequence is CATTVGGWYNEQFF. As DNA, the CDR3 is TGTGCCACCACAGTAGGGGGCTGGTACAATGAGCAGTTCTTC.